This TCR beta chain was found in a study of blood T cells in healthy people across ages. Germline CDR1 is GTSNPN and CDR2 is SVGIG (reference sequence). This CDR3 is 17 amino acids long. With 1 base clipped from V and 6 bases from J, the junction kept 14 bases outside the gene matches. This clonotype was observed many times. Primed by a sample-barcoded 5' primer and a J-beta primer mix, a second PCR proceeded for roughly 7 to 12 cycles. TCRdb re-analysed the 5' RACE reads in MiXCR, keeping a single row per CDR3 protein. Among hundreds of thousands of distinct CDR3 sequences listed, 21% were seen once. The authors drew 8 to 10 milliliters of peripheral blood from each donor.

This TCR was recovered from a man between 65 and 85 years old in good health. The chain has TRBV30 and TRBJ1-5, with 8 bases identical to TRBD1. The specimen sequenced was blood. The CDR3 nucleotides are TGTGCCTGGAGTGCCAGGGGGCCCCATTCCGGGCGTCAGCCCCAGCATTTT. Its translation is CAWSARGPHSGRQPQHF.